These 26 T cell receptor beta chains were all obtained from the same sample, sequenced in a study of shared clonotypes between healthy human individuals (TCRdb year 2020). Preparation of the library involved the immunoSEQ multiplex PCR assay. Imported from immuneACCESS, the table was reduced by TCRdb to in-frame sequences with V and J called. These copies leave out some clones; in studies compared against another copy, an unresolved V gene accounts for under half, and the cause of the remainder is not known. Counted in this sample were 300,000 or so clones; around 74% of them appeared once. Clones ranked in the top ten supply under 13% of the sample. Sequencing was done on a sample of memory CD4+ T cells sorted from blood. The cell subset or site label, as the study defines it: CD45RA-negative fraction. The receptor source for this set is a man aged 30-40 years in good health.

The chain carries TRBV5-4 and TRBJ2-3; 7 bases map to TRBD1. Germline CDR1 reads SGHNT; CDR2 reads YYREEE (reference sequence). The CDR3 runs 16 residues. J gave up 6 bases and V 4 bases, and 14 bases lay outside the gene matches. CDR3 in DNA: TGTGCCAGCAGCAATAAAGGGACAGAGCCGAGGGATACGCAGTATTTT. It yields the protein CASSNKGTEPRDTQYF. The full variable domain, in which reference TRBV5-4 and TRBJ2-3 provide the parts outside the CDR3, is ETGVTQSPTHLIKTRGQQVTLRCSSQSGHNTVSWYQQALGQGPQFIFQYYREEENGRGNFPPRFSGLQFPNYSSELNVNALELDDSALYLCASSNKGTEPRDTQYFGPGTRLTVL.

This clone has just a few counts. The CDR3 DNA follows: TGCGCCAGCAGCCTCTACAGGGCCAGGGAAGAAAAACTGTTTTTT. Translating gives CASSLYRAREEKLFF. The V and J genes are TRBV5-1 and TRBJ1-4, with TRBD1 as a possible D gene (6 bases). From germline, CDR1 is SGHRS and CDR2 YFSETQ. This CDR3 spans 15 amino acids. Trimming stripped 4 bases from V and 8 bases from J, with 18 bases between.

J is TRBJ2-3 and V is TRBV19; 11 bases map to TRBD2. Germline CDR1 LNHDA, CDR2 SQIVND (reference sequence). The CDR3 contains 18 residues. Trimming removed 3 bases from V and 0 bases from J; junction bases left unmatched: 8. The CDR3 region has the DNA TGTGCCAGTAGTATTAGGGCTAGCGGGAGGTTCAGCACAGATACGCAGTATTTT. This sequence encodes CASSIRASGRFSTDTQYF.

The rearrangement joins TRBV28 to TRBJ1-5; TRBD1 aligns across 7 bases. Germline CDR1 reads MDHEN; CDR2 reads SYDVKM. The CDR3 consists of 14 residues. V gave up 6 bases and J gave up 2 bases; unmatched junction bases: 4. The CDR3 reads CASRLGQGNQPQHF. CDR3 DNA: TGTGCCAGCAGGCTAGGACAGGGCAATCAGCCCCAGCATTTT.

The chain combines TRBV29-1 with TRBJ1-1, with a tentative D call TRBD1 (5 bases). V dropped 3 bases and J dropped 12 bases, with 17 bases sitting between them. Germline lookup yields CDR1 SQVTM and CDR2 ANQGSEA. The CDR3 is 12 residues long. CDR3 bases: TGCAGCGTTGATGGGGGACCTTTATCCACTTTCTTT. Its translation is CSVDGGPLSTFF.

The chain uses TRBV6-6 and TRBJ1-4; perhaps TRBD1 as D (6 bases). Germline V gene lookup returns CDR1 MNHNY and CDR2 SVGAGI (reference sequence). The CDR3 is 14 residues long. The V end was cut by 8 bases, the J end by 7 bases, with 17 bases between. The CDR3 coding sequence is TGTGCCAGCGCCCTATCAGGGGCGGCTGAAAAACTGTTTTTT. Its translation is CASALSGAAEKLFF.

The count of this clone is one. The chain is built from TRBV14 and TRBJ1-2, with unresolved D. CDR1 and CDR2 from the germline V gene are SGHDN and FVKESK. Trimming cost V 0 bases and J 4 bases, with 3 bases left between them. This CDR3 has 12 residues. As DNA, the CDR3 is TGTGCCAGCAGCCAAGATTTCTATGGCTACACCTTC. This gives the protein CASSQDFYGYTF.

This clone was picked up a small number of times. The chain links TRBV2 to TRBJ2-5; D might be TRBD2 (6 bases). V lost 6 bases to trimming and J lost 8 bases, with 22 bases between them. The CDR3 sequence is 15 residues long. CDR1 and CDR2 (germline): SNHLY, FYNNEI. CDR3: CASSVTSLVEGTQYF. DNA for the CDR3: TGTGCCAGCAGCGTTACTAGCCTCGTCGAGGGTACCCAGTACTTC.

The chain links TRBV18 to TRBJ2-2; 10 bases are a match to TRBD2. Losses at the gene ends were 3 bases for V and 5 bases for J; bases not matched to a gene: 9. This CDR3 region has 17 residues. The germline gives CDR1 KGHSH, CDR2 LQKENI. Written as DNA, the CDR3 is TGTGCCAGCTCACCTACAAGCGGGAGGGCCTTAACCGGGGAGCTGTTTTTT. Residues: CASSPTSGRALTGELFF.

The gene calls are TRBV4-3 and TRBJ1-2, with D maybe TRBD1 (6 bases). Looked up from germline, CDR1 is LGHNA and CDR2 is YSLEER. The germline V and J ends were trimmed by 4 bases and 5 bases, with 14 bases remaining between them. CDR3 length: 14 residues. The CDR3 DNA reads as TGCGCCAGCAGCCTCCTGGACCAGGGGTATGGCTACACCTTC. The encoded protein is CASSLLDQGYGYTF.

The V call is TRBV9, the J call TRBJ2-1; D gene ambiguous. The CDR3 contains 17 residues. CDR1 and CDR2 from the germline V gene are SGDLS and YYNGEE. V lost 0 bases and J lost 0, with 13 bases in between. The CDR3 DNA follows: TGTGCCAGCAGCGTAGGTCTCGTTAGGAGCTCCTACAATGAGCAGTTCTTC. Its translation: CASSVGLVRSSYNEQFF.

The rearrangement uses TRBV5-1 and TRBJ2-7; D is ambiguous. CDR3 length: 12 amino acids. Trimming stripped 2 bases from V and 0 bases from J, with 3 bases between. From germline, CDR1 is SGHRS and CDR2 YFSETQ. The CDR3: CASSLYSYEQYF. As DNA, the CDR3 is TGCGCCAGCAGCTTATACTCCTACGAGCAGTACTTC. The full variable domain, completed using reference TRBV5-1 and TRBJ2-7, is KAGVTQTPRYLIKTRGQQVTLSCSPISGHRSVSWYQQTPGQGLQFLFEYFSETQRNKGNFPGRFSGRQFSNSRSEMNVSTLELGDSALYLCASSLYSYEQYFGPGTRLTVT.

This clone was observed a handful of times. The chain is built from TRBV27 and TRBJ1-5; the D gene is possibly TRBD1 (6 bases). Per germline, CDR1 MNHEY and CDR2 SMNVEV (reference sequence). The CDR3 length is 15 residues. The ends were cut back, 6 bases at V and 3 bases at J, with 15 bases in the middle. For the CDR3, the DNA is TGTGCCAGCAGCCGAAACCCGGGGGCCAATCAGCCCCAGCATTTT. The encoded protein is CASSRNPGANQPQHF.

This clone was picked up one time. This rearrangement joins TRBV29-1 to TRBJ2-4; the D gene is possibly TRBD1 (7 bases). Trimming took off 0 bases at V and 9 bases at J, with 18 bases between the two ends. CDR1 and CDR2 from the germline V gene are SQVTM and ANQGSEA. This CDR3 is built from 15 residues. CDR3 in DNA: TGCAGCGTTGAAGAAATACAGGGGTCCGGGGGCATTCAGTACTTC. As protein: CSVEEIQGSGGIQYF.

The CDR3 DNA reads as TGTGCCAGCAGCCGGATGTCTAGCGGGGAGGCCTACGAGCAGTACTTC. Its protein product is CASSRMSSGEAYEQYF. The chain carries TRBV11-3 and TRBJ2-7, with 9 nucleotides matching TRBD2. Germline trimming cut 5 bases from V and 2 bases from J; bases unmatched to any gene: 10. Germline V gene sequence: CDR1 SGHNT, CDR2 YENEEA. The CDR3 runs to 16 residues. Combining the CDR3 with reference TRBV11-3 and TRBJ2-7 gives the whole variable domain EAGVVQSPRYKIIEKKQPVAFWCNPISGHNTLYWYLQNLGQGPELLIRYENEEAVDDSQLPKDRFSAERLKGVDSTLKIQPAELGDSAVYLCASSRMSSGEAYEQYFGPGTRLTVT.

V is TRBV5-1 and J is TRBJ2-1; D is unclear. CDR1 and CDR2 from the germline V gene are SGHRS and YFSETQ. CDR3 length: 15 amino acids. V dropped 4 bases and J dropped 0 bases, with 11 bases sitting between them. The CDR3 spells CASSDALSSYNEQFF. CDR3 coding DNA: TGCGCCAGCAGCGACGCCCTGAGCTCCTACAATGAGCAGTTCTTC.

CDR3 sequence: CASSAGTSGIFEQFF. CDR3 sequence (DNA): TGTGCCAGCAGCGCCGGGACTAGCGGGATTTTTGAGCAGTTCTTC. The V and J genes are TRBV9 and TRBJ2-1; 13 nucleotides align to TRBD2. This CDR3 has 15 amino acids. Germline CDR1 reads SGDLS; CDR2 reads YYNGEE. Trimming cost V 3 bases and J 9 bases; bases outside gene matches: 6.

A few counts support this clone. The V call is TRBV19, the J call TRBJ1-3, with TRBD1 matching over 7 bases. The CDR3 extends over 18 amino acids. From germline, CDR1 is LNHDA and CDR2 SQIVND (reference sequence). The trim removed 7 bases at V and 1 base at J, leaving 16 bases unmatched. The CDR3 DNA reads TGTGCCAGTACCCCGTTTCGGACAGGTTCTGTATCTGGAAACACCATATATTTT. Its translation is CASTPFRTGSVSGNTIYF.

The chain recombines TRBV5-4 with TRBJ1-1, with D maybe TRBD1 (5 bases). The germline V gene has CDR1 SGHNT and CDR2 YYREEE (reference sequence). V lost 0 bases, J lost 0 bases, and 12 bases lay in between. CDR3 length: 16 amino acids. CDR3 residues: CASSLGGARMNTEAFF. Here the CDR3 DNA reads TGTGCCAGCAGCTTGGGAGGGGCCCGCATGAACACTGAAGCTTTCTTT.

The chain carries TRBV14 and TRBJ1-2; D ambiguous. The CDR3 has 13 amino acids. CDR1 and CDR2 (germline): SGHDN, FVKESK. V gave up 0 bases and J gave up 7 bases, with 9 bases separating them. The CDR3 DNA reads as TGTGCCAGCAGCCAAGATCTCGGCGGTGGCTACACCTTC. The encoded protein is CASSQDLGGGYTF.

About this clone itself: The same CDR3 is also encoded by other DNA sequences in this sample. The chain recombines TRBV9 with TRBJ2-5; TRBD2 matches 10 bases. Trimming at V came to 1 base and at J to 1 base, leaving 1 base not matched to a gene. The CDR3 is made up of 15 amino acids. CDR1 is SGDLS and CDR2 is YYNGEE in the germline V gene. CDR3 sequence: CASSVSGRAQETQYF. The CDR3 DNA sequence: TGTGCCAGCAGCGTAAGCGGGAGGGCCCAAGAGACCCAGTACTTC.

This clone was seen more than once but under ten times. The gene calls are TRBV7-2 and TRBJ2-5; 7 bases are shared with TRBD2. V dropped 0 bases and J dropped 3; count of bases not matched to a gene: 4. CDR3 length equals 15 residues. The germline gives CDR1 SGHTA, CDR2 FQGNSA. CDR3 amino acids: CASSLALLAEETQYF. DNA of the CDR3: TGTGCCAGCAGCTTAGCGCTCCTAGCGGAAGAGACCCAGTACTTC.

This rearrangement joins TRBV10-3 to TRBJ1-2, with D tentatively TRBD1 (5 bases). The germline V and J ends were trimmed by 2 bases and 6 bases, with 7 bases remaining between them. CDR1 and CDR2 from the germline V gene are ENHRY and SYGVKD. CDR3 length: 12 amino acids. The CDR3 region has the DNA TGTGCCATCAGTGAGGTAGGGGATGGCTACACCTTC. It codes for CAISEVGDGYTF.

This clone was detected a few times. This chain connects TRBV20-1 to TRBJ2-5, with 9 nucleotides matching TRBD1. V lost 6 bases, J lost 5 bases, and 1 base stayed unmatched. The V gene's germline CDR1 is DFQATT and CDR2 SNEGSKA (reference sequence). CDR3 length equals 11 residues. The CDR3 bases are TGCAGTGCCGGGACAGGGGAGACCCAGTACTTC. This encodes CSAGTGETQYF.

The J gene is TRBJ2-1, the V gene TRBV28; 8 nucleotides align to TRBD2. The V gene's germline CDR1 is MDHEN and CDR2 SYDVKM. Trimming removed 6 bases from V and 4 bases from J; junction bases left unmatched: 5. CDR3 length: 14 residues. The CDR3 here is CASREAGAYNEQFF. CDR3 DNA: TGTGCCAGCAGAGAAGCGGGAGCGTACAATGAGCAGTTCTTC.

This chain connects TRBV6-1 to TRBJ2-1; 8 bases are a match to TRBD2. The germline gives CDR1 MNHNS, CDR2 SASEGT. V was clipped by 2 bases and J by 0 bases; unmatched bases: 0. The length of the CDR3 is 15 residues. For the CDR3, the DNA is TGTGCCAGCAGTGAACTAGCGGGCTCCTACAATGAGCAGTTCTTC. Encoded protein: CASSELAGSYNEQFF.